This T cell receptor (beta chain) originates from a study of Ad26.COV2.S vaccination and SARS-CoV-2 variants (dated by TCRdb to the early 2020s). General notes on the study: Donors in the vaccine arm were drawn from COV1001, a phase I-IIa trial of Ad26.COV2.S in healthy adults that was multicentre, randomized, double-blind and placebo-controlled. Ad26.COV2.S was given intramuscularly at 5x10^10 or 1x10^11 viral particles, as a single shot or as two shots 56 days apart. Sequencing of the TCRbeta repertoire served to evaluate the specificity and breadth of SARS-CoV-2-reactive T cell receptors following Ad26.COV2.S vaccination. A total of around 32 samples were included in the TCR-sequenced set, comprising around 19 Ad26.COV2.S vaccine recipients, 5 placebo recipients and 8 SARS-CoV-2 convalescent individuals. Trial participants were randomized into five groups of five, in which low-dose or high-dose Ad26.COV2.S was given once or twice, or placebo was given on both occasions. Blinding of investigators to trial group allocation was maintained during experiments and outcome assessment. Broader findings and caveats from the paper: After vaccination, spike-specific CD8+ and CD4+ T cell responses were reported to show substantial breadth. It was noted by the authors that total T cell responses may have been underestimated by the TCR breadth and depth analyses. The study was not powered to compare responses between vaccine doses or regimens. Vaccine and placebo recipients had similar non-spike TCR breadth, a finding consistent with the vaccine containing only spike. Spike-specific TCR breadth was higher in Ad26.COV2.S recipients than in placebo recipients (P = 0.0014).

From its cysteine to its phenylalanine, the CDR3 spans 14 amino acids. Only CDR3 DNA remains: 42 bases, in frame from the first base. CDR1 and CDR2 are read off the germline V gene as MNHEY and SVGAGI. Trimming takes 0 bases from V and 3 bases from J, and the germline ends sit 6 bases apart. This sample's treatment or condition label indicates: approximately 18 received Ad26.COV2.S at low or high dose, single or two shots; 5 received placebo; per-sample allocation not given. Repertoires of vaccine and placebo recipients were sequenced from samples collected on day 63 after the first injection. Between 29 July and 7 August 2020, Cohort 1b enrolled 20 to 30 adults aged 18-55 years at one site in Boston, USA. Ad26.COV2.S was a replication-incompetent adenovirus type 26 vector expressing a prefusion-stabilized SARS-CoV-2 spike protein from the original Wuhan strain. Concerning this clone: This clone's antigen is unknown. There are no base qualities to consult, and no much larger clone falls within one base.

TCRbeta CDR3 regions were sequenced with the immunoSEQ Assay. After extraction, genomic DNA underwent amplification by bias-controlled multiplex PCR, followed by high-throughput sequencing. Per the source publication's procedure: To quantify the absolute abundance of each unique TCRbeta CDR3 region, sequences were collapsed and filtered. T cell fraction was estimated by normalizing TCRbeta template counts to usable DNA, with usable DNA measured through amplification of reference genes found in all nucleated cells. Repertoire TCRs were annotated as SARS-CoV-2-specific by exact matching of V gene, CDR3 amino acid sequence and J gene to a known reactive TCR set. The reference SARS-CoV-2 TCR set came from MIRA and was filtered for enrichment in COVID-19-positive ImmuneCODE repertoires, removing public or cross-reactive TCRs. Using the MIRA antigens, annotated TCRs were further analysed by specific ORF or by position within an ORF. Breadth was defined as annotated unique rearrangements over total unique productive rearrangements; depth was the summed frequency of those rearrangements. Two-sided Wilcoxon rank-sum tests were used to compare TCR breadth between groups. This is the immuneACCESS table as TCRdb keeps it, with only in-frame sequences that have V and J called. A part of the clones is gone; compared with another copy, unresolved V genes explain less than half, and the rest is unexplained. The D gene and trimming were derived from the DNA, and the V and J assignments and clone size from that table. The sample table lists 300,000 to 400,000 clones, less than 90% of them with a count of one. The ten largest clonotypes hold approximately 11% of the sample.

The rearranged chain carries TRBV6-5 and TRBJ2-1; the D gene cannot be named for sure. The material sequenced was peripheral blood, taken in a trial of Ad26.COV2.S vaccine versus placebo. The receptor was isolated from a person between 18 and 65 years old who received the Ad26.COV2.S COVID-19 vaccine or a placebo. CDR3 protein: CASSYSGFYNEQFF. The DNA reads as follows: TGTGCCAGCAGTTACTCGGGGTTCTACAATGAGCAGTTCTTC.